These T cell receptor beta chains were read from a single sample in a study of shared clonotypes between healthy human individuals. Assay used: immunoSEQ multiplex PCR; TCRdb lists only in-frame clones, some missing. The data show about 730,000 clones, about two thirds seen once. Sequenced: memory CD4+ T cells sorted from blood. The receptors were sampled from a woman between 25 and 40 years old in good health. CDR3s include the opening cysteine and the closing phenylalanine or tryptophan. Fields, in order: J gene, clone size, D gene, V gene, CDR3 protein, CDR3 DNA. The D gene is left open where the match is weak. Only part of the rows carry a size: once, few, many, or a class if the clone is expanded.

TRBJ2-1,few,.,TRBV7-8,CASSLRQEDNEQFF,TGTGCCAGCAGCTTACGACAGGAAGACAATGAGCAGTTCTTC
TRBJ2-2,few,.,TRBV6-5,CASTWGWGDTGELFF,TGTGCCAGCACATGGGGTTGGGGCGACACCGGGGAGCTGTTTTTT
TRBJ2-7,.,TRBD2,TRBV30,CAWSIAGGPYEQYF,TGTGCCTGGAGTATAGCGGGAGGGCCTTACGAGCAGTACTTC
TRBJ2-1,once,TRBD2,TRBV5-1,CASSFQASGSGYNEQFF,TGCGCCAGCAGCTTCCAGGCTAGCGGGAGTGGGTACAATGAGCAGTTCTTC
TRBJ1-2,.,.,TRBV27,CASSLGETYGYTF,TGTGCCAGCAGTTTAGGGGAGACCTATGGCTACACCTTC
TRBJ2-3,.,TRBD2,TRBV11-1,CASSLMRELADTQYF,TGTGCCAGCAGCTTAATGCGGGAGTTGGCAGATACGCAGTATTTT
TRBJ2-2,.,TRBD1,TRBV6-1,CAIRGQSDTGELFF,TGTGCCATCCGGGGACAGTCTGACACCGGGGAGCTGTTTTTT
TRBJ1-5,once,.,TRBV28,CASSLYGGGNQPQHF,TGTGCCAGCAGTTTATACGGGGGAGGCAATCAGCCCCAGCATTTT
TRBJ2-7,.,.,TRBV10-3,CAISRGIRQGAEQYF,TGTGCCATCAGCCGGGGGATAAGACAGGGAGCCGAGCAGTACTTC
TRBJ1-3,few,TRBD1,TRBV29-1,CSAAQGARGNTIYF,TGCAGCGCCGCTCAGGGGGCGCGAGGAAACACCATATATTTT
TRBJ2-1,.,TRBD2,TRBV7-3,CASSPWGTTNNEQFF,TGTGCCAGCAGCCCCTGGGGGACTACAAACAATGAGCAGTTCTTC
TRBJ2-3,.,TRBD2,TRBV4-1,CASSPGLAGVLPSTDTQYF,TGCGCCAGCAGCCCAGGACTAGCGGGAGTCCTGCCTAGCACAGATACGCAGTATTTT
TRBJ2-1,.,.,TRBV14,CASSQTKGDRYNEQFF,TGTGCCAGCAGCCAGACAAAAGGAGACCGCTACAATGAGCAGTTCTTC
TRBJ2-2,few,TRBD1,TRBV19,CASSKGQGRFGELFF,TGTGCCAGTAGTAAGGGACAGGGGCGTTTCGGGGAGCTGTTTTTT
TRBJ2-7,few,TRBD1,TRBV2,CASTRGQGRYEQYF,TGTGCCAGCACACGGGGACAGGGGAGGTACGAGCAGTACTTC
TRBJ2-3,.,.,TRBV2,CASSEEKGHTQYF,TGTGCCAGCAGTGAAGAAAAAGGGCATACGCAGTATTTT
TRBJ2-7,.,.,TRBV2,CASSDATGYEQYF,TGTGCCAGCAGTGACGCCACGGGTTATGAGCAGTACTTC
TRBJ2-7,.,.,TRBV7-2,CASSGATGHEQYF,TGTGCCAGCAGCGGTGCCACGGGGCACGAGCAGTACTTC
TRBJ2-3,.,.,TRBV1,CTSSSGLVTDTQYF,TGCACCAGCAGCTCGGGACTAGTAACAGATACGCAGTATTTT
TRBJ1-3,few,.,TRBV4-1,CASSQARNTIYF,TGCGCCAGCAGCCAAGCCAGGAACACCATATATTTT
TRBJ1-2,.,.,TRBV18,CASSTEWGLSYGYTF,TGTGCCAGCTCAACGGAGTGGGGGCTTAGCTATGGCTACACCTTC
TRBJ1-2,.,TRBD1,TRBV7-9,CASSLQRTGEGWYGYTF,TGTGCCAGCAGCTTACAGAGGACAGGGGAGGGTTGGTATGGCTACACCTTC
TRBJ1-1,.,.,TRBV5-1,CASSSPVEMNTEAFF,TGCGCCAGCAGCTCCCCCGTGGAGATGAACACTGAAGCTTTCTTT
TRBJ2-3,few,.,TRBV5-1,CASKPGPTDTQYF,TGCGCCAGTAAACCGGGACCCACGGATACGCAGTATTTT
TRBJ1-2,.,.,TRBV7-2,CASSSMQGPTVYGYTF,TGTGCCAGCAGCTCGATGCAGGGCCCTACCGTTTATGGCTACACCTTC
TRBJ2-2,.,.,TRBV19,CASHPRHLNTGELFF,TGTGCCAGTCATCCCAGACACTTGAACACCGGGGAGCTGTTTTTT
TRBJ2-3,.,.,TRBV19,CASRERGSTDTQYF,TGTGCCAGTAGAGAACGGGGAAGCACAGATACGCAGTATTTT
TRBJ2-5,.,TRBD2,TRBV11-2,CASSLAGGDQETQYF,TGTGCCAGCAGTCTAGCGGGGGGCGACCAAGAGACCCAGTACTTC
TRBJ1-1,.,.,TRBV7-2,CASSLAVGMNTEAFF,TGTGCCAGCAGCTTAGCGGTGGGCATGAACACTGAAGCTTTCTTT
TRBJ2-2,.,.,TRBV19,CASRGSANTGELFF,TGTGCCAGTCGAGGCAGCGCGAACACCGGGGAGCTGTTTTTT
TRBJ1-5,few,TRBD1,TRBV2,CARSRDRGAPQHF,TGTGCCAGGTCCCGGGACAGGGGCGCGCCCCAGCATTTT
TRBJ2-1,.,TRBD1,TRBV5-1,CASSLVGRGLLNNEQFF,TGCGCCAGCAGCTTGGTGGGCAGGGGGCTCTTAAACAATGAGCAGTTCTTC
TRBJ2-7,.,.,TRBV5-1,CASSLDGRRSYEQYF,TGCGCCAGCAGCTTGGATGGCAGACGCTCCTACGAGCAGTACTTC
TRBJ1-4,.,.,TRBV28,CASSFGQRINEKLFF,TGTGCCAGCAGTTTTGGACAGAGGATCAATGAAAAACTGTTTTTT
TRBJ1-4,.,TRBD1,TRBV2,CASSPGTGDEKLFF,TGTGCCAGCAGTCCCGGGACAGGGGATGAAAAACTGTTTTTT
TRBJ2-3,.,.,TRBV9,CASSVAESTDTQYF,TGTGCCAGCAGCGTCGCGGAGAGCACAGATACGCAGTATTTT
TRBJ2-7,.,TRBD2,TRBV7-2,CASSPERRGFDEQYF,TGTGCCAGCAGCCCCGAAAGGCGGGGGTTCGACGAGCAGTACTTC
TRBJ2-7,.,.,TRBV11-2,CASSHAADRSSYEQYF,TGTGCCAGCAGTCACGCCGCTGACAGAAGCTCCTACGAGCAGTACTTC
TRBJ1-2,.,.,TRBV9,CASSVMDRNYGYTF,TGTGCCAGCAGCGTAATGGACAGAAACTATGGCTACACCTTC
TRBJ1-3,.,TRBD1,TRBV2,CARGQNGNTIYF,TGTGCCAGGGGACAGAATGGAAACACCATATATTTT
TRBJ2-1,once,TRBD1,TRBV5-1,CASRRQGENNEQFF,TGCGCCAGCAGAAGACAGGGTGAGAACAATGAGCAGTTCTTC
TRBJ1-1,.,.,TRBV6-4,CASSLGFQNTEAFF,TGTGCCAGCAGTTTGGGGTTCCAGAACACTGAAGCTTTCTTT
TRBJ2-7,.,.,TRBV4-2,CASSHSARLTYEQYF,TGTGCCAGCAGCCACTCCGCCCGTTTAACCTACGAGCAGTACTTC
TRBJ2-2,once,TRBD1,TRBV6-6,CASSTTGTGDTGELFF,TGTGCCAGCAGTACTACCGGGACAGGGGACACCGGGGAGCTGTTTTTT
TRBJ2-7,.,.,TRBV20-1,CSAQREGEYF,TGCAGTGCTCAGCGAGAAGGAGAGTACTTC
TRBJ2-1,.,.,TRBV9,CASSVRRVSYNEQFF,TGTGCCAGCAGCGTCCGCAGGGTTTCCTACAATGAGCAGTTCTTC
TRBJ2-7,.,.,TRBV6-1,CASTDVGYEQYF,TGTGCCAGCACCGACGTTGGTTACGAGCAGTACTTC